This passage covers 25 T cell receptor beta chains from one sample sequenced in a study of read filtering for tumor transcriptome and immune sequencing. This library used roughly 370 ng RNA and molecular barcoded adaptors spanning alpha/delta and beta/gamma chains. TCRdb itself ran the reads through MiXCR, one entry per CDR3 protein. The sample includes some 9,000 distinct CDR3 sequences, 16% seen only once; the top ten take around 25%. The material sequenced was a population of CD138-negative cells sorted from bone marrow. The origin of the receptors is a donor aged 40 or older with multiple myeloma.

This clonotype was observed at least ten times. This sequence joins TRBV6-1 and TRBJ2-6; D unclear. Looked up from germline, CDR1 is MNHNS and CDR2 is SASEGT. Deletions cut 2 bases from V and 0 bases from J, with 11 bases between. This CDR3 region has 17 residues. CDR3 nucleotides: TGTGCCAGCAGTGAAAAGGCAGGAAGCTCTGGGGCCAACGTCCTGACTTTC. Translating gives CASSEKAGSSGANVLTF.

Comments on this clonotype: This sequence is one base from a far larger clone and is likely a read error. CDR3 protein: CASSPFGGQYNEQLF. DNA of the CDR3: TGTGCCAGCAGTCCTTTCGGGGGCCAGTACAATGAGCAGCTCTTC. The J gene is TRBJ2-1, the V gene TRBV10-3; either TRBD1 or TRBD2 may supply D (6 bases each). CDR1 is ENHRY and CDR2 is SYGVKD in the germline V gene. The CDR3 has 15 residues.

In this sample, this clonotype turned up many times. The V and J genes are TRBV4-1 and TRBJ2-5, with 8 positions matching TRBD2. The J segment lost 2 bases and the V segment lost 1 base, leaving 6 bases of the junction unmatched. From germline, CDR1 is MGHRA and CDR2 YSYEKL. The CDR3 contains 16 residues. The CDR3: CASSQGSGTSQETQYF. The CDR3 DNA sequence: TGCGCCAGCAGCCAAGGTTCCGGGACTAGTCAAGAGACCCAGTACTTC.

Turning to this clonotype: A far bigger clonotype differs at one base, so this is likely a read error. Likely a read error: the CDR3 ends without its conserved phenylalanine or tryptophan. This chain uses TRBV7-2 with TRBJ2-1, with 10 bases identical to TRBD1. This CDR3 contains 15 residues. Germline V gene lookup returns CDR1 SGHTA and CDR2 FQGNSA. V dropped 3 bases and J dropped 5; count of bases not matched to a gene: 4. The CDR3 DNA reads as TGTGCCAGCAGCTTGACAGGGGGCTTCGACAATGAGCAGTTCTAC. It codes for CASSLTGGFDNEQFY.

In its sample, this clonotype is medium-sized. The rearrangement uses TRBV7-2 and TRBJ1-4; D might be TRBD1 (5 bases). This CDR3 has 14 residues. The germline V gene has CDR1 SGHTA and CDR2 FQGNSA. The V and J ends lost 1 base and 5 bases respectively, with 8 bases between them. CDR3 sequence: CASSLVRGNEKLFF. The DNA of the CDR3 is TGTGCCAGCAGCTTAGTAAGGGGAAATGAAAAACTGTTTTTT.

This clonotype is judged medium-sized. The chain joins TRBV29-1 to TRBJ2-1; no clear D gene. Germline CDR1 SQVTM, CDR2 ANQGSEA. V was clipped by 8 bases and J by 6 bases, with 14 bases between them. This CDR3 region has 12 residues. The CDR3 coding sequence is TGCAGCCTAGGTGACACACGCAATGAGCAGTTCTTC. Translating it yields CSLGDTRNEQFF.

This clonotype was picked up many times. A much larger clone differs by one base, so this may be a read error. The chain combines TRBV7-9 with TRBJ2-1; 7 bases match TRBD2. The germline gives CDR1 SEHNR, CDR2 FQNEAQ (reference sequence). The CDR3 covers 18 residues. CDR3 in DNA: TGTGCCAGCAGCTTAGTATTCGGCGGGAGCGTCTCCTACAATGGGCAGTTCTTC. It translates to CASSLVFGGSVSYNGQFF.

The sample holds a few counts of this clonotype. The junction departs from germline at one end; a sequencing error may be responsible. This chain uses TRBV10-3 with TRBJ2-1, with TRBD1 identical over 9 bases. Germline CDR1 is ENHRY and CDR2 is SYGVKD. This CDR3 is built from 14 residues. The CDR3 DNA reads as TGCGCCATCAATGCGGACAGGGGAGGCGATGAGCAGTTCTTC. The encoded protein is CAINADRGGDEQFF.

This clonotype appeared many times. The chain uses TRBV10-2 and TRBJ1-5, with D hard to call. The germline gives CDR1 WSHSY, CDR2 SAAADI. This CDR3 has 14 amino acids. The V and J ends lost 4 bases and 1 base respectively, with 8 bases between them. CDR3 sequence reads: CASSASDSNQPQHF. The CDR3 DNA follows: TGCGCCAGCAGTGCGTCGGACAGCAATCAGCCCCAGCATTTT.

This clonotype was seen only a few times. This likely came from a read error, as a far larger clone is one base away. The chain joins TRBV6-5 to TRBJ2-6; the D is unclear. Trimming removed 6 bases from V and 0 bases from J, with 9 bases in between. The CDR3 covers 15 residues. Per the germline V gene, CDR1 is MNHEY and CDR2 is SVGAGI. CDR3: CASRFSYSGANVLTF. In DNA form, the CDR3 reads TGTGCCAGCAGATTCAGTTACTCTGGGGCCAACGTCCTGACTTTC.

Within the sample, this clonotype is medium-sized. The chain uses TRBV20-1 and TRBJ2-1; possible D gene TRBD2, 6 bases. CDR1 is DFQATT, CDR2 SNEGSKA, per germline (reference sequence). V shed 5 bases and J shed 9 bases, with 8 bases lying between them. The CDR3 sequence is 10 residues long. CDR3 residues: CSAASAEQFF. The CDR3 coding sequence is TGCAGTGCTGCTAGCGCTGAGCAGTTCTTC.

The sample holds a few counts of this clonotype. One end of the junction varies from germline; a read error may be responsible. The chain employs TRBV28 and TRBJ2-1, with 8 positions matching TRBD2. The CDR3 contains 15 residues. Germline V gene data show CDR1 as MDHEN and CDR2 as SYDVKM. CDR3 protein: CASSLIAGSYDEQLF. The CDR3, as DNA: TGTGCCAGCAGTTTAATAGCGGGATCTTACGATGAGCAGCTCTTC.

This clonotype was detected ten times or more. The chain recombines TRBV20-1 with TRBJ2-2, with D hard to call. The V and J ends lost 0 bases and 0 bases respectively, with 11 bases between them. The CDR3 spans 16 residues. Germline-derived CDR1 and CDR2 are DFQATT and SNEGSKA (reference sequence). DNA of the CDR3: TGCAGTGCTAGAGATCCAAGGCAGGCGAACACCGGGGAGCTGTTTTTT. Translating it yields CSARDPRQANTGELFF.

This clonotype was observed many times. The CDR3 sequence: CASRSQGRTFF. In DNA, the CDR3 is TGTGCCAGCAGATCACAGGGGAGGACTTTCTTT. This sequence joins TRBV6-5 and TRBJ1-1; 7 bases map to TRBD1. There are 11 residues in the CDR3. The V gene end was trimmed by 6 bases and the J gene end by 12 bases; junction bases not matched to a gene: 7. Per the germline V gene, CDR1 is MNHEY and CDR2 is SVGAGI.

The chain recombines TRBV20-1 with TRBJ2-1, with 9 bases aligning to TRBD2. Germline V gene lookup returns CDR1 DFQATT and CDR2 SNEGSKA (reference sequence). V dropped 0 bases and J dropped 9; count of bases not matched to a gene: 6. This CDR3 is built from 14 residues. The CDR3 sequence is CSARDAQRGVEQFF. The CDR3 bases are TGCAGTGCTAGAGATGCTCAGCGGGGGGTTGAGCAGTTCTTC.

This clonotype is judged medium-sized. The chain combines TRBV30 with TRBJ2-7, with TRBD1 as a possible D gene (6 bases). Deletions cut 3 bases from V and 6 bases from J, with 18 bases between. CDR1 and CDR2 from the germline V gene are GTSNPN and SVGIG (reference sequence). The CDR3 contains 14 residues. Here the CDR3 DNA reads TGTGCCTGGAGCCTGACAGGCCCACTTCCCGAGCAGTACTTC. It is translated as CAWSLTGPLPEQYF.

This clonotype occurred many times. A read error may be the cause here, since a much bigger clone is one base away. CDR3 DNA: TGTGCCAGTAGTATAAGGAAGGGCTACAATGGGCAGTTCTTC. This translates into CASSIRKGYNGQFF. This chain uses TRBV19 with TRBJ2-1; D not certain. Germline V lookup: CDR1 LNHDA, CDR2 SQIVND (reference sequence). This CDR3 contains 14 residues.

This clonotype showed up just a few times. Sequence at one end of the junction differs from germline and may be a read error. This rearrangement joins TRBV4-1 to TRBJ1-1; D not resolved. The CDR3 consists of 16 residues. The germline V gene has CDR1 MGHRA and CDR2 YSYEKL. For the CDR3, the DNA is TGCGCCAGCAGCCAAGATACCTGCAGGTCCAACACTGAAGCCTTCTTT. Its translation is CASSQDTCRSNTEAFF.

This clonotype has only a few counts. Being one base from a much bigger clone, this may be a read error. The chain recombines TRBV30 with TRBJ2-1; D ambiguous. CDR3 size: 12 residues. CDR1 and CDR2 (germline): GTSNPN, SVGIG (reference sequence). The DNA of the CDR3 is TGTACCTGGAGTCAAACGGGCTGGGAGCAGTTCTTC. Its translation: CTWSQTGWEQFF.

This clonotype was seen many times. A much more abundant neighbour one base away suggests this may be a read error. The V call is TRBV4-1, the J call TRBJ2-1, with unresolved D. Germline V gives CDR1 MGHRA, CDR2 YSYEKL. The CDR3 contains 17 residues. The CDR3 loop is CVSSLQPFPGSYNEQFF. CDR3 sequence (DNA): TGCGTCAGCAGCCTCCAGCCCTTCCCCGGCTCCTACAATGAGCAGTTCTTC.

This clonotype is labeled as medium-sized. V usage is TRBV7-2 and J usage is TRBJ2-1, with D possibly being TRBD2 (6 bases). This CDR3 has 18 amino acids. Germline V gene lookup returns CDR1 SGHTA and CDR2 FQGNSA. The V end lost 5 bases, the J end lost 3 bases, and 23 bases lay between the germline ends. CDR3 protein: CASSPRGPGEGNYNEQFF. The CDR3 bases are TGTGCCAGCAGCCCGCGTGGCCCGGGAGAGGGGAACTACAATGAGCAGTTCTTC.

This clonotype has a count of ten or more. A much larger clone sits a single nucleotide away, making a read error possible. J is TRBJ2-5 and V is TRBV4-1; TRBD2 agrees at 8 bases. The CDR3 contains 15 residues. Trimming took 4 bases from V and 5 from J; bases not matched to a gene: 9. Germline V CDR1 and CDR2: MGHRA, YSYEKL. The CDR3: CASSRSRTSPETQYF. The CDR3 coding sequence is TGCGCCAGCAGCCGCTCCCGGACTAGCCCGGAGACCCAGTACTTC.

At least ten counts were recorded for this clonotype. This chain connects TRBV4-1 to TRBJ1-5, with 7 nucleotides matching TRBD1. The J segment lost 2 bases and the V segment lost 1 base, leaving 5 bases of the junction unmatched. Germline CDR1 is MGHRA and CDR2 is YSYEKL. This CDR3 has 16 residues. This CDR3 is CASSQGGGAGNQPQHF. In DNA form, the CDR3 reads TGCGCCAGCAGCCAAGGAGGGGGCGCCGGCAATCAGCCCCAGCATTTT.

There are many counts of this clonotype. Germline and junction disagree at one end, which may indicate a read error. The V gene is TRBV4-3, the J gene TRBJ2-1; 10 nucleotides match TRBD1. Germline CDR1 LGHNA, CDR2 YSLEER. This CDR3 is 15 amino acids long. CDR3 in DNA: TGCGTCAGCAGCCATTCCGGGACAGGGGTTACTGAGCAGTTCTTC. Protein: CVSSHSGTGVTEQFF.

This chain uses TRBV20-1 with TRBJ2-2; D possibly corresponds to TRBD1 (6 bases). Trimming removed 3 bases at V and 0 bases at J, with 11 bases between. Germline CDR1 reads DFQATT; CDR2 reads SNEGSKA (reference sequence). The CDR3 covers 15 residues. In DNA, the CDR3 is TGCAGTGCTAGGATTGGACAGCCGAACACCGGGGAGCTGTTTTTT. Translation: CSARIGQPNTGELFF.